The 13 T cell receptor beta chains given below trace back to one sample, sequenced in a study of regulatory T cells in long-lasting Graves disease. For TCR beta, libraries came from iRepertoire HTBI primers and Arm-PCR of CDR3 regions. TCRdb re-called the multiplex PCR reads through MiXCR, storing one row per CDR3 protein. The repertoire holds 400,000 to 550,000 distinct CDR3 sequences, with about a sixth as singletons. Sample time point: newly diagnosed GD, antithyroid drugs for less than 3 months. Preparation of the TCR library used RNA extracted from PBMCs. These data were likewise used in another study, on T cells in Graves' hyperthyroidism and ophthalmopathy.

The specimen comprised peripheral blood mononuclear cells (PBMCs), sampled at new diagnosis, from a patient treated with antithyroid drugs. These receptors all come from a woman aged 18-29 years with Graves disease.

This clonotype was found many times. This chain connects TRBV7-2 to TRBJ2-1; tentative D call: TRBD1 (6 bases). The CDR3 totals 15 residues. The germline CDR1 and CDR2 sequences are SGHTA and FQGNSA. Trimming stripped 3 bases from V and 6 bases from J, with 15 bases between. The CDR3 is CASSFRDIGPNEQFF. CDR3 nucleotide sequence: TGTGCCAGCAGCTTTAGGGACATCGGACCCAATGAGCAGTTCTTC.

The CDR3 loop is CASSYSAGGRFNEQFF. DNA of the CDR3: TGTGCCAGCAGTTACTCGGCGGGAGGAAGGTTCAATGAGCAGTTCTTC. The V call is TRBV6-5, the J call TRBJ2-1, with 8 bases lining up with TRBD2. The CDR3 spans 16 residues. The ends lost 0 bases at V and 6 bases at J; junction bases unmatched: 7. Germline V gene lookup returns CDR1 MNHEY and CDR2 SVGAGI.

The chain combines TRBV6-2 or TRBV6-3 with TRBJ2-7; D perhaps matches TRBD2 (6 bases). CDR1 is MNHEY and CDR2 is SVGEGT in the germline V gene. The V end lost 6 bases, the J end lost 11 bases, and 17 bases lay between the germline ends. The CDR3 runs to 12 residues. The CDR3 DNA sequence: TGTGCCAGCAGAGACGGGACTCTCCCCGAGTACTTC. This codes for CASRDGTLPEYF.

This clonotype was counted at least ten times. CDR3 DNA sequence: TGTGCCAGCAGCGTTGTGAGAGGGAGGTACAATGAGCAGTTCTTC. Encoded protein: CASSVVRGRYNEQFF. The gene calls are TRBV11-2 and TRBJ2-1, with D tentatively TRBD2 (6 bases). This CDR3 spans 15 amino acids. The V end was cut by 5 bases, the J end by 4 bases, with 15 bases between. From germline, CDR1 is SGHAT and CDR2 FQNNGV.

This clonotype was detected many times. V and J are TRBV6-1 and TRBJ2-2; weak D call: TRBD1 (6 bases). The CDR3 runs to 18 residues. Germline-derived CDR1 and CDR2 are MNHNS and SASEGT. V was shortened by 0 bases and J by 2 bases, with 16 bases between the two germline ends. CDR3 protein: CASSEALPGRGNTGELFF. In nucleotides, the CDR3 is TGTGCCAGCAGTGAAGCGCTTCCTGGCAGGGGAAACACCGGGGAGCTGTTTTTT.

This clonotype was picked up many times. The genes are TRBV28 and TRBJ2-7, with 9 nucleotides matching TRBD1. The CDR3 extends over 14 amino acids. V was pared by 5 bases and J by 3 bases, with 5 bases of the junction left unmatched. Germline CDR1 MDHEN, CDR2 SYDVKM. CDR3 sequence reads: CASSGPGQGYEQYF. CDR3 in DNA: TGTGCCAGCAGTGGCCCGGGACAGGGCTACGAGCAGTACTTC. The whole variable domain, filled in from reference TRBV28 and TRBJ2-7, reads DVKVTQSSRYLVKRTGEKVFLECVQDMDHENMFWYRQDPGLGLRLIYFSYDVKMKEKGDIPEGYSVSREKKERFSLILESASTNQTSMYLCASSGPGQGYEQYFGPGTRLTVT.

This clonotype occurred a few times. The chain is built from TRBV20-1 and TRBJ2-1; no clear D gene. Germline V gene sequence: CDR1 DFQATT, CDR2 SNEGSKA (reference sequence). V dropped 0 bases and J dropped 0 bases, with 9 bases sitting between them. The CDR3 is 15 amino acids. Here the CDR3 DNA reads TGCAGTGCTAGAGATCAGAGAAGCTCCTACAATGAGCAGTTCTTC. Translation: CSARDQRSSYNEQFF.

This clonotype showed up just a few times. This chain joins TRBV10-3 and TRBJ2-2; 12 bases align to TRBD2. CDR1 ENHRY and CDR2 SYGVKD come from the germline V gene. V shed 6 bases and J 3 bases; nucleotides not matched to a gene: 8. The CDR3 extends over 17 amino acids. The CDR3 protein is CAIRPPLAGGHTGELFF. CDR3 in DNA: TGTGCCATCAGACCTCCCCTAGCGGGAGGGCACACCGGGGAGCTGTTTTTT.

The table lists this clonotype with many counts. The V gene is TRBV5-5, the J gene TRBJ2-3, with TRBD1 matching 7 bases. The germline V gene has CDR1 SGHKS and CDR2 YYEKEE (reference sequence). This CDR3 comprises 15 residues. The V gene end was trimmed by 2 bases and the J gene end by 7 bases; junction bases not matched to a gene: 10. The CDR3 region has the DNA TGTGCCAGCAGCTTTATGAGAGGGACAGCTTATACGCAGTATTTT. Residues: CASSFMRGTAYTQYF.

This clonotype was counted many times. The chain employs TRBV3-1 and TRBJ1-6; D is unresolved. Trimming stripped 7 bases from V and 0 bases from J, with 7 bases between. Per the germline V gene, CDR1 is LGHDT and CDR2 is YNNKEL (reference sequence). The CDR3 runs to 14 residues. Written as DNA, the CDR3 is TGTGCCAGCAAAGAGAGCTCCTATAATTCACCCCTCCACTTT. Translated, it gives CASKESSYNSPLHF.

A word on this clonotype: A much larger clone is a single base away; this may be a read error. This chain links TRBV12-3 or TRBV12-4 with TRBJ1-1; no definite D call. This CDR3 has 13 residues. CDR3 sequence: CANSRGPNTEAFF. The CDR3 DNA is TGTGCCAACAGTCGAGGTCCTAACACTGAAGCTTTCTTT.

The chain couples TRBV6-1 to TRBJ2-7; 11 positions agree with TRBD1. The CDR3 consists of 15 residues. V was pared by 3 bases and J by 7 bases, with 8 bases of the junction left unmatched. Germline CDR1 reads MNHNS; CDR2 reads SASEGT. For the CDR3, the DNA is TGTGCCAGCAGTGACGGGACAGGGGGTTCTATGGAGCAGTACTTC. As protein: CASSDGTGGSMEQYF.

This clonotype was counted ten times or more. The V and J genes are TRBV20-1 and TRBJ2-1; a weak D match, TRBD2 (6 bases). The CDR3 has 15 amino acids. The ends were cut back, 1 base at V and 7 bases at J, with 17 bases in the middle. CDR1 is DFQATT and CDR2 is SNEGSKA in the germline V gene (reference sequence). The CDR3 loop reads CSARVAETSVNEQFF. CDR3 nucleotide sequence: TGCAGTGCTAGAGTAGCGGAAACTAGTGTAAATGAGCAGTTCTTC.